The entry that follows covers one T cell receptor beta chain sequence. The data belong to a study of monozygotic twins with inflammatory bowel disease. After re-calling the 5' RACE reads, TCRdb lists one entry per CDR3 protein, DNA absent. Here the sample table reports about 300,000 distinct CDR3 sequences. Germline CDR1 reads LGHNA; CDR2 reads YSLEER. CDR3 length equals 18 residues. The source of this sequence is a human donor with ulcerative colitis or Crohn's disease, or a healthy co-twin of an affected twin (not recorded which). Sequenced: blood. This chain joins TRBV4-3 and TRBJ2-2; TCRdb's D call of TRBD2 is untestable without DNA. This CDR3 is CASSQGHRGPWNTGELFF.